The rows below give T cell receptor beta chains drawn from one sample of a study of vaccination and CD4 T cells after COVID-19. These receptors are not linked to any known antigen. From the PCR reads, TCRdb called clonotypes with MiXCR, one entry per CDR3 protein. Found here are 9,500 to 15,000 distinct CDR3 sequences, 20% to 25% of them singletons; the top ten hold less than 15%. The specimen was CD4+ T cells from blood, cultured in vitro, collected before SARS-CoV-2 vaccination. The receptors derive from a human donor who received a COVID-19 vaccine. CDR3s include the opening cysteine and the closing phenylalanine or tryptophan. The D gene is left open where the match is weak. The size field is filled for only some rows; it gives once, few, many or a size class.

.,.,TRBJ1-2,TRBV6-1,CASSVDRRNYGYTF,TGTGCCAGCTCAGTGGACCGAAGAAACTATGGCTACACCTTC
few,.,TRBJ2-5,TRBV7-6,CASSLRPSGGQETQYF,TGTGCCAGCAGCTTAAGGCCCTCGGGTGGGCAAGAGACCCAGTACTTC
.,TRBD1,TRBJ1-2,TRBV19,CASSLTGTGSTNYGYTF,TGTGCCAGTAGTTTGACCGGGACAGGGAGTACTAACTATGGCTACACCTTC
few,.,TRBJ1-5,TRBV6-1,CASAETQPQHF,TGTGCCAGCGCCGAAACCCAGCCCCAGCATTTT
few,TRBD1,TRBJ2-2,TRBV29-1,CSVGDRGYTGELFF,TGCAGCGTTGGGGACAGGGGGTACACCGGGGAGCTGTTTTTT
few,TRBD1,TRBJ1-2,TRBV5-6,CASSLGPQGEGFGYTF,TGTGCCAGCAGTTTGGGGCCACAGGGGGAAGGATTTGGCTACACCTTC
few,.,TRBJ2-1,TRBV30,CAWSPGGYNEQFF,TGTGCCTGGAGCCCAGGGGGGTACAATGAGCAGTTCTTC
medium-sized,.,TRBJ1-2,TRBV15,CATSSTPGPTNYGYTF,TGTGCCACCAGCAGTACACCGGGACCCACTAACTATGGCTACACCTTC
.,.,TRBJ1-6,TRBV2,CASSEEGWSSNSPLHF,TGTGCCAGCAGTGAGGAGGGGTGGTCTTCTAATTCACCCCTCCACTTT
.,.,TRBJ2-5,TRBV5-4,CASSDSLQETQYF,TGTGCCAGCAGCGACTCACTCCAAGAGACCCAGTACTTC
medium-sized,TRBD1,TRBJ1-1,TRBV6-1,CASRDRGGNTEAFF,TGTGCCAGCAGGGACAGGGGAGGGAATACTGAAGCTTTCTTT
.,.,TRBJ1-5,TRBV12-3/TRBV12-4,CASSLMAGGNQPQHF,TGTGCCAGCAGTTTAATGGCAGGGGGCAATCAGCCCCAGCATTTT
few,.,TRBJ1-4,TRBV6-1,CASSRDLNEKLFF,TGTGCCAGCAGTCGGGACTTGAATGAAAAACTGTTTTTT
.,TRBD1,TRBJ1-5,TRBV20-1,CSARRDRGLPQHF,TGCAGTGCTAGAAGGGACAGGGGTTTACCCCAGCATTTT
few,.,TRBJ1-2,TRBV12-3/TRBV12-4,CASSADSLYGYTF,TGTGCCAGCAGTGCGGACAGCTTATATGGCTACACCTTC
medium-sized,TRBD2,TRBJ2-3,TRBV20-1,CSPVGGDTDTQYF,TGCAGTCCAGTGGGGGGGGACACAGATACGCAGTATTTT
.,.,TRBJ1-4,TRBV6-1,CASIVWATDNEKLFF,TGTGCCAGCATAGTATGGGCAACAGATAATGAAAAACTGTTTTTT
.,TRBD2,TRBJ2-7,TRBV15,CATSRGSGGRYEQYF,TGTGCCACCAGCAGAGGAAGCGGGGGGAGGTACGAGCAGTACTTC
.,.,TRBJ2-7,TRBV30,CAWSVTGDEQYF,TGTGCCTGGAGTGTTACGGGGGACGAGCAGTACTTC
medium-sized,TRBD2,TRBJ2-5,TRBV20-1,CSASPLAGFLQETQYF,TGCAGTGCTAGTCCGCTAGCGGGATTCCTCCAAGAGACCCAGTACTTC
.,.,TRBJ2-7,TRBV20-1,CSANRKASGPGSPYEQYF,TGCAGTGCCAACAGGAAGGCGTCGGGCCCGGGGTCCCCCTACGAGCAGTACTTC
.,.,TRBJ2-1,TRBV14,CASSQTSWSYNEQFF,TGTGCCAGCAGCCAAACTAGCTGGTCCTACAATGAGCAGTTCTTC
.,TRBD1,TRBJ1-5,TRBV2,CASSYTGGVSQPQHF,TGTGCCAGCAGTTATACAGGGGGTGTAAGTCAGCCCCAGCATTTT
.,.,TRBJ1-4,TRBV10-3,CAISDILNEKLFF,TGTGCCATCAGTGATATTTTAAATGAAAAACTGTTTTTT
.,.,TRBJ1-1,TRBV12-3/TRBV12-4,CASTRGTRNTEAFF,TGTGCCAGCACCCGGGGGACTCGGAACACTGAAGCTTTCTTT
few,TRBD1,TRBJ2-7,TRBV20-1,CSARKDRPYEQYF,TGCAGTGCTAGAAAGGACAGGCCCTACGAGCAGTACTTC
few,TRBD1,TRBJ1-1,TRBV30,CAWSGQGDTEAFF,TGTGCCTGGAGTGGACAGGGTGACACTGAAGCTTTCTTT
.,TRBD2,TRBJ2-7,TRBV3-1,CASSQRTSGGARQYF,TGTGCCAGCAGCCAAAGGACTAGCGGGGGGGCGCGGCAGTACTTC
.,.,TRBJ2-3,TRBV14,CASSQGAGITFTDTQYF,TGTGCCAGCAGCCAAGGGGCCGGGATCACTTTCACAGATACGCAGTATTTT
few,.,TRBJ1-5,TRBV23-1,CASSQSLGQSQGGNQPQHF,TGCGCCAGCAGTCAATCATTGGGGCAGTCCCAGGGTGGCAATCAGCCCCAGCATTTT
.,.,TRBJ2-1,TRBV7-3,CASSLMGASGYNEQFF,TGTGCCAGCAGCTTAATGGGGGCTAGCGGATACAATGAGCAGTTCTTC
few,.,TRBJ2-7,TRBV12-3/TRBV12-4,CASSFIQGFEQYF,TGTGCCAGCAGTTTTATACAGGGTTTCGAGCAGTACTTC
.,TRBD1,TRBJ2-7,TRBV6-5,CASSYSDRGDYEQYF,TGTGCCAGCAGTTACTCAGACAGGGGGGACTACGAGCAGTACTTC
.,TRBD2,TRBJ2-5,TRBV20-1,CSAPREGLAQETQYF,TGCAGTGCCCCCCGCGAGGGACTAGCGCAAGAGACCCAGTACTTC
.,.,TRBJ1-2,TRBV19,CASSRQEQTYGYTF,TGTGCCAGTAGCAGACAGGAGCAGACCTATGGCTACACCTTC